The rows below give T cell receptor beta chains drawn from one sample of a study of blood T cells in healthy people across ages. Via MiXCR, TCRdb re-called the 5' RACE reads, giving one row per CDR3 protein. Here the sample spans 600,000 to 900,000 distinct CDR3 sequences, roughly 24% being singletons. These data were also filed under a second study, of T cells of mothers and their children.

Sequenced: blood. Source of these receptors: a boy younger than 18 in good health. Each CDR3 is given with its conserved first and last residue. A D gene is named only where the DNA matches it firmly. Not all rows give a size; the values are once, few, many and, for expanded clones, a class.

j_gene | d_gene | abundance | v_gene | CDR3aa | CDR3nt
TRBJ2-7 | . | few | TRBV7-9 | CASSPSEFGEQYF | TGTGCCAGCAGCCCGTCTGAATTCGGCGAGCAGTACTTC
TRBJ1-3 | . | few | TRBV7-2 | CASWGRGGYGNTIYF | TGTGCCAGCTGGGGCCGCGGGGGGTACGGAAACACCATATATTTT
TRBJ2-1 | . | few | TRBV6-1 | CASSESNSYNEQFF | TGTGCCAGCAGTGAATCCAACAGCTACAATGAGCAGTTCTTC
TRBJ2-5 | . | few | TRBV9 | CASSTGPLQETQYF | TGTGCCAGCAGCACCGGACCTCTCCAAGAGACCCAGTACTTC
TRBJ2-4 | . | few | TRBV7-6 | CASSLDDPTGTKNIQYF | TGTGCCAGCAGCTTAGATGACCCCACGGGGACCAAAAACATTCAGTACTTC
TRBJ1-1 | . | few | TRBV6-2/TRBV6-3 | CASSSYREGVTEAFF | TGTGCCAGCAGTTCCTACAGGGAAGGGGTCACTGAAGCTTTCTTT
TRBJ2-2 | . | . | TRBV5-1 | CASIWGENTGELFF | TGCGCCAGCATTTGGGGAGAGAACACCGGGGAGCTGTTTTTT
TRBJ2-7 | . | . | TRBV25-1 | CASSAQGSSYEQYF | TGTGCCAGCAGTGCCCAGGGGAGCTCCTACGAGCAGTACTTC
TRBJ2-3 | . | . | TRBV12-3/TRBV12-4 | CASSPRSGPPDTQYF | TGTGCCAGCAGTCCGAGGTCGGGCCCGCCAGATACGCAGTATTTT
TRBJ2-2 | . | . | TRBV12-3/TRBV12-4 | CASRARRDAGELFF | TGTGCCAGCAGGGCCCGACGGGACGCCGGGGAGCTGTTTTTT
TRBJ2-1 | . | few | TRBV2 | CASSGQGKQFF | TGTGCCAGCAGTGGGCAGGGTAAGCAGTTCTTC
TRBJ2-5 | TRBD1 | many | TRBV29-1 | CSGTGLEETQYF | TGCAGCGGGACAGGGTTGGAGGAGACCCAGTACTTC
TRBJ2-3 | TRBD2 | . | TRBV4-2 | CASSQDTGLAGGITDTQYF | TGTGCCAGCAGCCAAGATACCGGACTAGCGGGGGGGATCACAGATACGCAGTATTTT
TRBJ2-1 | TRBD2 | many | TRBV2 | CASSDSSGGVHEQFF | TGTGCCAGCAGTGATTCCAGCGGGGGGGTTCATGAGCAGTTCTTC
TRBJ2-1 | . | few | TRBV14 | CASSQDVWSANEQFF | TGTGCCAGCAGCCAAGACGTCTGGAGCGCAAATGAGCAGTTCTTC
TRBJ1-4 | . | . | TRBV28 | CASSRDSENEKLFF | TGTGCCAGCAGCCGTGACAGCGAGAATGAAAAACTGTTTTTT
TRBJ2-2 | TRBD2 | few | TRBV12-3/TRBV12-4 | CASRQAGGTGELFF | TGTGCCAGCAGGCAAGCGGGGGGGACCGGGGAGCTGTTTTTT
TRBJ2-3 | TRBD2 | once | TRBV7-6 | CASSLNPTSGRTAGTQYF | TGTGCCAGCAGCTTAAACCCCACTAGCGGGAGGACCGCCGGAACGCAGTATTTT
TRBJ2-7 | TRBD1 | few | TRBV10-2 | CASSERGTGGRYEQYF | TGCGCCAGCAGTGAGCGGGGGACAGGGGGCAGGTACGAGCAGTACTTC
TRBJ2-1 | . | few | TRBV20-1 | CSAPSSQVRDEQFF | TGCAGTGCTCCTAGCTCCCAGGTGAGGGATGAGCAGTTCTTC
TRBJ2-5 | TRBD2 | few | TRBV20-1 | CSARGAGGDEETQYF | TGCAGTGCTAGAGGAGCGGGGGGCGACGAAGAGACCCAGTACTTC
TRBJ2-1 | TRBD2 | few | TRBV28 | CASSLGLAVSYNEQFF | TGTGCCAGCAGTTTGGGACTAGCGGTCTCCTACAATGAGCAGTTCTTC
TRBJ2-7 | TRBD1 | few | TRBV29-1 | CSAEGTASYEQYF | TGCAGCGCCGAGGGGACAGCCTCCTACGAGCAGTACTTC
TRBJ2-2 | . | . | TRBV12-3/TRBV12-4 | CASRYTGELFF | TGTGCCAGCCGATACACCGGGGAGCTGTTTTTT